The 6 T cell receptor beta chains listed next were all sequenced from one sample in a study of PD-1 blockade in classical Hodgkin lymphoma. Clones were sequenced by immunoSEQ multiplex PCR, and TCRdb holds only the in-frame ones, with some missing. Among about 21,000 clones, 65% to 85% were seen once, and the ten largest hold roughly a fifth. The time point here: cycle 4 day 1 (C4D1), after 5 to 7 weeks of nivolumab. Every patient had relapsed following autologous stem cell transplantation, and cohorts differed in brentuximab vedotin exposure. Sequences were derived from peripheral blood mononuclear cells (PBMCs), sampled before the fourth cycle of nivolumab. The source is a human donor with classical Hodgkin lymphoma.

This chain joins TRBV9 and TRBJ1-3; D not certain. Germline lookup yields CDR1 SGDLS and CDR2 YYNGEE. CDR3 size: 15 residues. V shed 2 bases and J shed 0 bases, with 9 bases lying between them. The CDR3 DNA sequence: TGTGCCAGCAGCGTCCACTGGAGCTCTGGAAACACCATATATTTT. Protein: CASSVHWSSGNTIYF. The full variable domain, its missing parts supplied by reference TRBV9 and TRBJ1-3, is DSGVTQTPKHLITATGQRVTLRCSPRSGDLSVYWYQQSLDQGLQFLIQYYNGEERAKGNILERFSAQQFPDLHSELNLSSLELGDSALYFCASSVHWSSGNTIYFGEGSWLTVV.

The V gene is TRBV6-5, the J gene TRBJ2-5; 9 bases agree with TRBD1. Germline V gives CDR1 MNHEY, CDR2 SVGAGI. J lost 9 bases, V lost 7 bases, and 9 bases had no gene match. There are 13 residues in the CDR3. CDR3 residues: CASTKGQGRAQYF. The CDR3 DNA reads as TGTGCCAGCACCAAAGGACAGGGGAGGGCCCAGTACTTC.

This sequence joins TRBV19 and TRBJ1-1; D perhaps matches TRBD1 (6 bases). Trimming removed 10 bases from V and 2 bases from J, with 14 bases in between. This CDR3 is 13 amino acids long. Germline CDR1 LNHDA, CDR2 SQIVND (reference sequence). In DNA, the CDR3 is TGTGCCACTAGGGAGGGGACAAACACTGAAGCTTTCTTT. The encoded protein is CATREGTNTEAFF. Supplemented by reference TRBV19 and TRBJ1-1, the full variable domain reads DGGITQSPKYLFRKEGQNVTLSCEQNLNHDAMYWYRQDPGQGLRLIYYSQIVNDFQKGDIAEGYSVSREKKESFPLTVTSAQKNPTAFYLCATREGTNTEAFFGQGTRLTVV.

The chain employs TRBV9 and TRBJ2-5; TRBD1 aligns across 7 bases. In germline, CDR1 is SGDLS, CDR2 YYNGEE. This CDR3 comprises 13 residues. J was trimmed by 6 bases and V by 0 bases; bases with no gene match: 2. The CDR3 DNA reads TGTGCCAGCAGCGTAGAGGGGGCCCAGACCCAGTACTTC. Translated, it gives CASSVEGAQTQYF.

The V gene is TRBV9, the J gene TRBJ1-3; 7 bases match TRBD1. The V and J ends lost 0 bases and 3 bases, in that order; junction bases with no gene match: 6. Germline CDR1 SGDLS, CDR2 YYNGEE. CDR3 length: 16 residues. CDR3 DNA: TGTGCCAGCAGCGTAGGTGTAGGGGGCTTTGGAAACACCATATATTTT. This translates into CASSVGVGGFGNTIYF.

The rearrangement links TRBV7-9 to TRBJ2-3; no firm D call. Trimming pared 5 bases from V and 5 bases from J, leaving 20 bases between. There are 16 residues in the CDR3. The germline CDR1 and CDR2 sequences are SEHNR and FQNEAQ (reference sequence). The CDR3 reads CASSPIPSLRVDTQYF. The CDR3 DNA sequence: TGTGCCAGCAGCCCCATCCCATCGCTAAGGGTAGATACGCAGTATTTT.